A single T cell receptor beta chain is shown here with its context. Method: immunoSEQ multiplex PCR; TCRdb's copy keeps in-frame clones and lacks some. The data contain over 400,000 clones, over 80% of them singletons. The source of the sample is a study of Ad26.COV2.S vaccination and SARS-CoV-2 variants. In germline, CDR1 is SGHRS, CDR2 YFSETQ. The V gene lost 0 bases and the J gene lost 2 bases, with 11 bases spanning the gap. This CDR3 comprises 15 residues. Treatment reported: around 19 received Ad26.COV2.S at low or high dose, single or two shots; a few received placebo; per-sample allocation not given. Repertoires come from day 63 after the first vaccine or placebo injection.

The sequencing here drew on peripheral blood, taken in a trial of Ad26.COV2.S vaccine versus placebo. The chain couples TRBV5-1 to TRBJ1-2; D unresolved. This TCR derives from a person between 18 and 65 years old who received the Ad26.COV2.S COVID-19 vaccine or a placebo. The CDR3 DNA is TGCGCCAGCAGCTTGGCTGAGGTTTCCAACTATGGCTACACCTTC. It translates to CASSLAEVSNYGYTF.